The clone carrying this T cell receptor beta chain was counted a few times. Its cognate antigen is unknown. The data originate from a study of PD-1 blockade in classical Hodgkin lymphoma. Whole-study findings and limits: There was a significant rise in CD4+ TCR diversity by C4D1, with no such rise for CD8+.

No patient escaped relapse after autologous stem cell transplantation, and brentuximab vedotin exposure varied. The table came from immunoSEQ multiplex PCR; TCRdb's copy has only in-frame clones and leaves some out. The sample yields roughly 45,000 clones, approximately 70% seen once. The sequencing here drew on peripheral blood mononuclear cells (PBMCs), taken before the second cycle of nivolumab. This clonotype was obtained from a human donor with classical Hodgkin lymphoma.

The DNA of the CDR3 is TGCAGCGTGGGACACCGGAACACTGAAGCTTTCTTT. Residues: CSVGHRNTEAFF. This chain connects TRBV29-1 to TRBJ1-1, with TRBD1 as a possible D gene (6 bases). The CDR3 contains 12 residues. V gave up 6 bases and J gave up 1 base, with 9 bases separating them. The germline V gene encodes CDR1 SQVTM and CDR2 ANQGSEA.